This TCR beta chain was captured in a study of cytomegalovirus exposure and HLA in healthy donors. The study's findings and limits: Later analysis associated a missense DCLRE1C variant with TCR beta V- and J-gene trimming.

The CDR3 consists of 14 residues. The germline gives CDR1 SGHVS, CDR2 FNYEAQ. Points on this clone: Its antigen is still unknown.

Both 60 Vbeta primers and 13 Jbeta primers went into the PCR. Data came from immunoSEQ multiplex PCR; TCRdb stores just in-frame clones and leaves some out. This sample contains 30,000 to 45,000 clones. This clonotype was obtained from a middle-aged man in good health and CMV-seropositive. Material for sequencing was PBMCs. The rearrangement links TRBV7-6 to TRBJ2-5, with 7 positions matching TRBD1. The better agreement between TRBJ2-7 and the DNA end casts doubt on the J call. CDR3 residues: CASSSRQGSDEQYF. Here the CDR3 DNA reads TGTGCCAGCAGCTCCCGACAGGGAAGCGACGAGCAGTACTTC.